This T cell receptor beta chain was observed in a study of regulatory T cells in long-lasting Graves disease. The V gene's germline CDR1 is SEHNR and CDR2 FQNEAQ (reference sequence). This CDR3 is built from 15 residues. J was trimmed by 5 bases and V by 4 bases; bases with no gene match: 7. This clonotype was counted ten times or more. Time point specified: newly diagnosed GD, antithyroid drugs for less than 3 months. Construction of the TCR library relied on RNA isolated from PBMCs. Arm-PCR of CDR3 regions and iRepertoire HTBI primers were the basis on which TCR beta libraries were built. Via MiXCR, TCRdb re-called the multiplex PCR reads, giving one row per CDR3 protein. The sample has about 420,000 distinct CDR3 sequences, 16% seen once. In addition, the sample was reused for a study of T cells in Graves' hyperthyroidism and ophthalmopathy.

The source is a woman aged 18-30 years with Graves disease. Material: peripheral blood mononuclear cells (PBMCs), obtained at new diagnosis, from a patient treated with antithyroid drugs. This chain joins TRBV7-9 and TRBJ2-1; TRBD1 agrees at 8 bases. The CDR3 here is CASSSPGQEHNEQFF. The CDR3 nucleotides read TGTGCCAGCAGCTCACCGGGACAGGAACACAATGAGCAGTTCTTC.